These 3 T cell receptor beta chains were all obtained from the same sample, sequenced in a study of vaccination effects on CD4 cells after COVID-19. Repertoires were generated with immunoSEQ multiplex PCR, while TCRdb's copy carries only in-frame clones and drops some. The sample gives about 29,000 clones, roughly 68% of which show up once; under 20% is in the top ten. These TCRs' antigens remain unknown. Expansion of antigen-specific CD4+ T cells with viral peptide pools was carried out by the ViraFEST assay before sequencing. Once cultured for around 11 days, the cells underwent separation to obtain CD4+ T cells. Of the BNT162b2 and mRNA-1273 vaccines, participants received two doses of one or the other. This sample comprised CD4+ T cells from PBMCs cultured with HCoV-OC43 spike peptides, obtained after COVID-19 vaccination. Subset denoted: HCoV-OC43 spike overlapping peptide pool stimulation. The receptor source for this set is a human donor who received a COVID-19 vaccine.

In nucleotides, the CDR3 is TGCGCCAGCAGCTTGGCGGCAGGAACAGATACGCAGTATTTT. As protein: CASSLAAGTDTQYF. The chain links TRBV5-1 to TRBJ2-3; D unclear. Germline V CDR1 and CDR2: SGHRS, YFSETQ. This CDR3 contains 14 residues. V shed 0 bases and J shed 3 bases, with 8 bases lying between them.

The V call is TRBV7-9, the J call TRBJ2-7, with D possibly being TRBD2 (5 bases). Germline V CDR1 and CDR2: SEHNR, FQNEAQ (reference sequence). The CDR3 has 12 amino acids. Trimming stripped 5 bases from V and 7 bases from J, with 12 bases between. The CDR3 region is CASSRGLWEQYF. The DNA of the CDR3 is TGTGCCAGCAGCCGAGGGCTTTGGGAGCAGTACTTC.

This rearrangement joins TRBV18 to TRBJ1-5; TRBD1 might be the D (6 bases). CDR1 is KGHSH, CDR2 LQKENI, per germline. This CDR3 has 17 residues. V shed 2 bases and J shed 1 base, with 15 bases lying between them. CDR3 bases: TGTGCCAGCTCACCAAATAACAGGGCATCAAGCAATCAGCCCCAGCATTTT. This translates into CASSPNNRASSNQPQHF.